This T cell receptor (beta chain) was retrieved from a study of T cell repertoires in ileal Crohn's disease. For the study at large: About half of patients got postoperative therapy: under 12 thiopurines, 18 anti-TNF.

Profiling relied on immunoSEQ multiplex PCR, and the TCRdb table lists in-frame clones only, not all of them. The sample contains thousands of clones, 84% of which appear only once. This clone was detected a few times. Antigen: not known. Study conclusions and caveats: Sorted CD8 T cells held more high-frequency clones than CD4. Endoscopic recurrence occurred in every patient whose clonality exceeded 26.8%.

The CDR3 has 14 amino acids. Germline V gives CDR1 SGDLS, CDR2 YYNGEE. V was trimmed by 2 bases and J by 4 bases, leaving 10 bases between them. The chain joins TRBV9 to TRBJ1-5; D might be TRBD1 (5 bases). This sequence originates from an adult with Crohn's disease. Sequenced input: ileal tissue. This CDR3 reads CASSVDGANQPQHF. As DNA, the CDR3 is TGTGCCAGCAGCGTGGATGGGGCGAATCAGCCCCAGCATTTT.